This T cell receptor beta chain was identified during a study of blood T cell repertoires in COVID-19. Background on the study: Acute and convalescent COVID-19 samples came from the United States, Italy and Spain. Sources were T cells, B-cell-depleted T cells, or PBMCs; the material itself was cDNA or gDNA.

In the authors' workflow: Estimation of nucleated cell counts relied on the amplification of reference gene primers. The data were produced by immunoSEQ multiplex PCR, yet TCRdb's version contains in-frame clones alone and is incomplete. For V, J and clone size, that table is used; D and trimming come from the DNA. The sample includes about 270,000 clones, more than 75% seen only once; the top ten take approximately 8.2%. Germline assignment: CDR1 MNHEY and CDR2 SMNVEV (reference sequence). The ends lost 7 bases at V and 4 bases at J; junction bases unmatched: 11. This CDR3 spans 18 amino acids. The chain employs TRBV27 and TRBJ2-1, with 15 bases that match TRBD2. Sequenced material: peripheral blood. The clonotype comes from a man aged 40-50 years with active or convalescent COVID-19. The CDR3 coding sequence is TGTGCCAGCACCGCAACCCCGGGACTAGCGGGAGGATACAATGAGCAGTTCTTC. It encodes CASTATPGLAGGYNEQFF.